This paragraph covers one T cell receptor (beta chain) sequence. Its matching antigen is unknown. The repertoire was sequenced with immunoSEQ multiplex PCR; TCRdb's copy has only in-frame clones and lacks some. The data show some 120,000 clones, with 88% seen just once and 7.5% to 8% held by the top ten. This specimen comes from a study of T cell responses to AZD1222 COVID-19 vaccine. For the study at large: Pooling covered second doses at about 4 or about 12 weeks. Study-wide results and caveats: Spike-specific TCRs gained breadth and depth after people received two AZD1222 doses. Repertoire collection took place solely once the T cell response had peaked.

Germline V CDR1 and CDR2: LNHDA, SQIVND (reference sequence). Trimming at V came to 1 base and at J to 3 bases, leaving 8 bases not matched to a gene. The CDR3 totals 16 residues. The source of this sequence is an adult in good health. The sample in question was peripheral blood, obtained on day 0 of AZD1222 vaccination. The chain joins TRBV19 to TRBJ2-7, with 8 bases lining up with TRBD1. CDR3 region: CASSIGAGTGHYEQYF. CDR3 sequence (DNA): TGTGCCAGTAGTATAGGGGCCGGGACAGGCCACTACGAGCAGTACTTC.